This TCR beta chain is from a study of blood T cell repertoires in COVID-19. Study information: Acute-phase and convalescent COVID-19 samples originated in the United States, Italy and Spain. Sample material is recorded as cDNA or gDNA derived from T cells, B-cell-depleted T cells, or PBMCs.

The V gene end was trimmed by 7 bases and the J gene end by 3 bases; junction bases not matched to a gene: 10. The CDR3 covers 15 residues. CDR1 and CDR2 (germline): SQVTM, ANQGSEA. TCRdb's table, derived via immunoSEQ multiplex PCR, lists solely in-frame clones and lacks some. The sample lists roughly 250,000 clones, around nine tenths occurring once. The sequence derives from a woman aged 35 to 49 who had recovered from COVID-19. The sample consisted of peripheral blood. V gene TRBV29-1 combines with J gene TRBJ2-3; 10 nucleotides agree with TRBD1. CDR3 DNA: TGCAGCGCAGACCCGACAGGGGGCGGGACAGATACGCAGTATTTT. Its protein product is CSADPTGGGTDTQYF.